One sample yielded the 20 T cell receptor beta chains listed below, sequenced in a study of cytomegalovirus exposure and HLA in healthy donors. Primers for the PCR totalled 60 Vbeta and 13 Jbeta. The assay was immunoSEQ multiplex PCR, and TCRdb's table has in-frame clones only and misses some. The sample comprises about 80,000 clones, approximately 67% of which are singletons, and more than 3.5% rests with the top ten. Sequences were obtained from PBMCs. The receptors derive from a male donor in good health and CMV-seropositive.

The CDR3, as DNA: TGTGCCAGCAGTGAACGCGGGTACGAGCAGTACTTC. As protein: CASSERGYEQYF. The V call is TRBV6-1, the J call TRBJ2-7; D perhaps matches TRBD2 (5 bases). The CDR3 is 12 residues long. Germline V gene sequence: CDR1 MNHNS, CDR2 SASEGT. The V and J ends lost 2 bases and 4 bases respectively, with 6 bases between them.

The DNA for the CDR3 is TGTGCCAGCAGCTTGGTCTCGAGCTCCTACGAGCAGTACTTC. This sequence encodes CASSLVSSSYEQYF. V is TRBV5-4 and J is TRBJ2-7; D unclear. The CDR3 runs to 14 residues. The germline CDR1 and CDR2 sequences are SGHNT and YYREEE (reference sequence). V was clipped by 0 bases and J by 0 bases, with 7 bases between them.

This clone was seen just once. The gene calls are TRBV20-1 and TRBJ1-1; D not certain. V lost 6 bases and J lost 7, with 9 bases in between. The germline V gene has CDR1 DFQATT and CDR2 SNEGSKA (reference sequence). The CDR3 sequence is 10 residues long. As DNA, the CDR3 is TGCAGTGCCGTGAGTATTGAAGCTTTCTTT. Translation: CSAVSIEAFF.

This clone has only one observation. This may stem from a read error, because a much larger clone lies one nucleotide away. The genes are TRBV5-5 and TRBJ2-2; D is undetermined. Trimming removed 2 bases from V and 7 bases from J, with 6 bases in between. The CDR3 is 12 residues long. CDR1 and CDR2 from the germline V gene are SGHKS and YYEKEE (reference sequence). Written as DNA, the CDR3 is TGTGCCAGCAGCTTATTAATCGGGGAGCTGTTTTTT. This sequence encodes CASSLLIGELFF. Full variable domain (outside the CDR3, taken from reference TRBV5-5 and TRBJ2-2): DAGVTQSPTHLIKTRGQQVTLRCSPISGHKSVSWYQQVLGQGPQFIFQYYEKEERGRGNFPDRFSARQFPNYSSELNVNALLLGDSALYLCASSLLIGELFFGEGSRLTVL.

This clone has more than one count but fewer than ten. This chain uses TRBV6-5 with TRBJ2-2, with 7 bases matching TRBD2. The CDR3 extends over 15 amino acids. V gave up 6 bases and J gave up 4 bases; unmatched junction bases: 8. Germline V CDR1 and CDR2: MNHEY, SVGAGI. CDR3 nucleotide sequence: TGTGCCAGCAGGCCGCCCAGCGGGGCCACCGGGGAGCTGTTTTTT. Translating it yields CASRPPSGATGELFF.

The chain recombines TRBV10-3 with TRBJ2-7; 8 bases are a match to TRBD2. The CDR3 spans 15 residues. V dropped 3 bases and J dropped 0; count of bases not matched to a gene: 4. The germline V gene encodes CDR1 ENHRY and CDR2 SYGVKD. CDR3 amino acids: CAISDPREGSYEQYF. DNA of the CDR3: TGTGCCATCAGTGATCCACGGGAGGGCTCCTACGAGCAGTACTTC.

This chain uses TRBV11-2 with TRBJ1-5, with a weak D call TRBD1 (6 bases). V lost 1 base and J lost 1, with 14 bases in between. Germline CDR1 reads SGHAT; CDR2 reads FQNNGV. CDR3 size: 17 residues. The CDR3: CASSLGRGRGSNQPQHF. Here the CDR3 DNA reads TGTGCCAGCAGCTTAGGTAGGGGCAGGGGAAGCAATCAGCCCCAGCATTTT.

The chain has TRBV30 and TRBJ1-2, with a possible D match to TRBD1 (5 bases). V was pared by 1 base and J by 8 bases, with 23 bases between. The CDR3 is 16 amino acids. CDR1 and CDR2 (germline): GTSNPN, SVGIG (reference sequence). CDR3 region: CAWSEVFGGGLGGYTF. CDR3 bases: TGTGCCTGGAGTGAAGTATTTGGTGGGGGGTTAGGAGGCTACACCTTC.

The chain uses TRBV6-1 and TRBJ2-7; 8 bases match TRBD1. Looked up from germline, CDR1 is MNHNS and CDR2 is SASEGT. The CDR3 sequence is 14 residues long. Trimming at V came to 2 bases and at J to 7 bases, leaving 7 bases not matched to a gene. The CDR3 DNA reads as TGTGCCAGCAGTGAACAGGGGGCTCTATTGGAGCAGTACTTC. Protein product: CASSEQGALLEQYF.

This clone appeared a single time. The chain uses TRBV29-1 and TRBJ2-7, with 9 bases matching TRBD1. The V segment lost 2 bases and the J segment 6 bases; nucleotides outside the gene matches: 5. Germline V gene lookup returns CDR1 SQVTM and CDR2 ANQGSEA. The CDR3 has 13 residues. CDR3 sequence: CSVETDRGCEQYF. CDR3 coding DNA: TGCAGCGTTGAAACGGACAGGGGATGCGAGCAGTACTTC.

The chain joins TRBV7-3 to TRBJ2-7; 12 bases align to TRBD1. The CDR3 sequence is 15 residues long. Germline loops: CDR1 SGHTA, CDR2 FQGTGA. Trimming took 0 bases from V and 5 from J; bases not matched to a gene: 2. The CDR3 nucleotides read TGTGCCAGCAGCTTAACCGGGACAGGGGGCGACGAGCAGTACTTC. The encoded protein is CASSLTGTGGDEQYF.

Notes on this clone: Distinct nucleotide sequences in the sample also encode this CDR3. The CDR3 reads CASSPDSYEQYF. In nucleotides, the CDR3 is TGTGCCAGCTCACCTGACAGCTACGAGCAGTACTTC. The chain carries TRBV18 and TRBJ2-7; D is possibly TRBD1 (5 bases). The V gene's germline CDR1 is KGHSH and CDR2 LQKENI. The CDR3 has 12 amino acids. V was cut by 3 bases and J by 3 bases, with 6 bases left in between. Based on the CDR3 plus reference TRBV18 and TRBJ2-7, the full variable domain is NAGVMQNPRHLVRRRGQEARLRCSPMKGHSHVYWYRQLPEEGLKFMVYLQKENIIDESGMPKERFSAEFPKEGPSILRIQQVVRGDSAAYFCASSPDSYEQYFGPGTRLTVT.

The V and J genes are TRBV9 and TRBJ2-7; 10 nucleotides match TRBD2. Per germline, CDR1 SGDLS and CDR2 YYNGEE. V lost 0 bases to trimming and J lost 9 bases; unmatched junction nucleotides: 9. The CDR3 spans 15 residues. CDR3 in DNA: TGTGCCAGCAGCGTAGGGACTAGCGGCTCTGGGGGGCAGTACTTC. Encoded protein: CASSVGTSGSGGQYF.

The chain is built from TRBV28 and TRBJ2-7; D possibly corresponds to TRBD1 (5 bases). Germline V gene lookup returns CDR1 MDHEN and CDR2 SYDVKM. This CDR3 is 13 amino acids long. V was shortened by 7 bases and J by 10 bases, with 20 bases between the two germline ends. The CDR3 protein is CASKAAIDSFQYF. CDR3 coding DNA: TGTGCCAGCAAGGCGGCGATCGACAGTTTTCAGTACTTC.

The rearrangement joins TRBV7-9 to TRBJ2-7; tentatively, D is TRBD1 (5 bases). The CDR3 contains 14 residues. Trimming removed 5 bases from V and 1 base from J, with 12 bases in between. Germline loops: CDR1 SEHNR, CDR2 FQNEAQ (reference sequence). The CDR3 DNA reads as TGTGCCAGCAGCGCTGACAAGGGGTCCTACGAGCAGTACTTC. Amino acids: CASSADKGSYEQYF.

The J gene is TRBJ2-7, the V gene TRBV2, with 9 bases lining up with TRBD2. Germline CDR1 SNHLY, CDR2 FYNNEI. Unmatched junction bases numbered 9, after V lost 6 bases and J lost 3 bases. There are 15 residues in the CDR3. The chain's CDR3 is CASRYSSGSLYEQYF. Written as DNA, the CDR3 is TGTGCCAGCAGATACAGTAGCGGGAGTCTCTACGAGCAGTACTTC.

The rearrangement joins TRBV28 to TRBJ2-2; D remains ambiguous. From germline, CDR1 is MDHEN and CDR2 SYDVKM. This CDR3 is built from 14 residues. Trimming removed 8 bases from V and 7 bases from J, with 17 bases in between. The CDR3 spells CASRTVEFGGELFF. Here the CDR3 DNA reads TGTGCCAGCCGTACGGTGGAGTTCGGCGGGGAGCTGTTTTTT.

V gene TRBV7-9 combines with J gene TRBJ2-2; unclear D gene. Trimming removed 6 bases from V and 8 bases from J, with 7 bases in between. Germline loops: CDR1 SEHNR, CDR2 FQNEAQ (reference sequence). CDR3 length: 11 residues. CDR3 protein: CASSIEGELFF. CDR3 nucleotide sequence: TGTGCCAGCAGTATAGAGGGGGAGCTGTTTTTT.

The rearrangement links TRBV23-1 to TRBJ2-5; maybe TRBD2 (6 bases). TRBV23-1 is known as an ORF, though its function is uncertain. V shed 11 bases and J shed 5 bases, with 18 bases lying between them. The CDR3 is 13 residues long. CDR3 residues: CALLGPEGETQYF. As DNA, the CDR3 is TGCGCCCTCTTGGGCCCGGAGGGGGAGACCCAGTACTTC.

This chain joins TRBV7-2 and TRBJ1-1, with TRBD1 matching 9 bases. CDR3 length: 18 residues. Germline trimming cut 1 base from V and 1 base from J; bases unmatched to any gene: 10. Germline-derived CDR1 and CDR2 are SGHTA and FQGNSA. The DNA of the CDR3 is TGTGCCAGCAGCTTAGTGGTGGGACAGGGAGGGGGGAACACTGAAGCTTTCTTT. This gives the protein CASSLVVGQGGGNTEAFF.